The T cell receptor beta chain under discussion was sequenced for a study of blood T cell repertoires in COVID-19. Across the study: Acute-phase and convalescent COVID-19 samples originated in the United States, Italy and Spain. The cDNA or gDNA used as material had been derived from T cells, B-cell-depleted T cells, or PBMCs.

In the source study's methods: Amplification from reference gene primers served as the basis for estimated nucleated cell counts. Only in-frame clones appear in the TCRdb table, and some are missing; sequencing was by immunoSEQ multiplex PCR. V, J and clone size derive from that table, while D and trimming were established from the DNA sequence. The sample includes about 190,000 clones, 70% to 85% of them seen just once. Looked up from germline, CDR1 is KGHSH and CDR2 is LQKENI. The CDR3 extends over 14 amino acids. V was pared by 3 bases and J by 5 bases, with 12 bases between. The V and J genes are TRBV18 and TRBJ2-3; no clear D. This clonotype originated in a woman aged 45-60 years with acute or convalescent COVID-19. Sequenced material: peripheral blood. The CDR3 is CASSPLTRGDTQYF. The CDR3 coding sequence is TGTGCCAGCTCACCCTTGACTCGCGGAGATACGCAGTATTTT.